This T cell receptor (beta chain) was retrieved from a study of T cell responses to AZD1222 COVID-19 vaccine. Points from the study as a whole: Among AZD1222 vaccinees, only five to seven were seropositive at baseline. All repertoire sampling was performed exclusively after the peak T cell response.

Worth noting for this clone: Its antigen is not known.

Per germline, CDR1 ENHRY and CDR2 SYGVKD. This CDR3 spans 17 amino acids. V was clipped by 1 base and J by 4 bases; unmatched bases: 8. Using immunoSEQ multiplex PCR, the repertoire was profiled, and TCRdb retains in-frame clones only, with some absent. The sample lists about 150,000 clones; about 88% were seen once. This receptor was identified in an adult in good health. V usage is TRBV10-3 and J usage is TRBJ2-2, with 8 bases identical to TRBD1. This specimen consisted of peripheral blood, obtained on day 0 of AZD1222 vaccination. This chain's CDR3 is CAISEFPPGTGTGELFF. Here the CDR3 DNA reads TGTGCCATCAGTGAGTTCCCTCCCGGGACAGGCACCGGGGAGCTGTTTTTT.